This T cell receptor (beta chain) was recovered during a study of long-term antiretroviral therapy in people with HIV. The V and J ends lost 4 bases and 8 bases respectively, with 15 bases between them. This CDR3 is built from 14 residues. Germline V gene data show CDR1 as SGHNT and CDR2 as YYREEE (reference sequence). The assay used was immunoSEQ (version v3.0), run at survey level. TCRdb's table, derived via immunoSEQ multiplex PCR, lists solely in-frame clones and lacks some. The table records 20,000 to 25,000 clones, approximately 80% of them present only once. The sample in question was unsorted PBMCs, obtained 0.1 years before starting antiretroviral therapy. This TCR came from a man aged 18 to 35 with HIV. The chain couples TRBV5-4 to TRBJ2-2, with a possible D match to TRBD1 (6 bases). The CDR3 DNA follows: TGTGCCAGCAGCAACGACAGGCTATATGGGGAGCTGTTTTTT. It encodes CASSNDRLYGELFF.